This entry describes one TCR beta chain. Per the authors' pipeline: Amplification of reference gene primers was used by the study to estimate nucleated cell counts. Sequencing was performed with immunoSEQ multiplex PCR; in TCRdb, only in-frame clones are kept and a portion is missing. The DNA was the basis for D and trimming; V, J and clone size are from that table. The repertoire consists of 60,000 to 80,000 clones, with approximately 90% occurring once and the leading ten covering 15% to 20%. This entry comes from a study of blood T cell repertoires in COVID-19. Overall study context: From T cells, B-cell-depleted T cells, or PBMCs came the material, which was cDNA or gDNA.

There are 15 residues in the CDR3. The V and J ends lost 0 bases and 0 bases, in that order; junction bases with no gene match: 1. The germline V gene has CDR1 MNHEY and CDR2 SVGAGI. The sequenced sample consisted of peripheral blood. This TCR derives from a woman in her fifties or sixties with COVID-19, enrolled during active disease. V and J are TRBV6-5 and TRBJ1-2, with 7 bases that match TRBD1. The chain's CDR3 is CASSYSGTANYGYTF. The CDR3 DNA is TGTGCCAGCAGTTACTCCGGGACAGCTAACTATGGCTACACCTTC.